The rows below give T cell receptor beta chains drawn from one sample of a study of T-cell reconstitution after alpha-beta-depleted transplantation in children. MiXCR was run by TCRdb on the PCR reads, yielding one entry per CDR3 protein. The top ten hold 25% to 30% of the sample, which has some 460,000 distinct CDR3 sequences, 16% seen once. Sequenced here: PBMCs, mostly from graft donor cells, sampled 360 days after TCRalphabeta/CD19-depleted stem cell transplant. The receptor source for this set is a boy younger than two who had a stem cell transplant for Wiskott-Aldrich syndrome, so the T cells may come from the graft donor. The conserved cysteine and the conserved F or W are not part of the CDR3 here.

j_call v_call cdr3_aa
TRBJ2-1 TRBV7-9 ASSLGADLAGNEQF
TRBJ2-5 TRBV5-1 ASSLGGPEETQY
TRBJ2-7 TRBV9 ASSVRGTLLGPYEQY
TRBJ1-4 TRBV12-3/TRBV12-4 ASSRSPRQSMVSPEKLF
TRBJ2-2 TRBV18 ASSQKGGELF
TRBJ1-2 TRBV5-5 ASSLLQVNYGYT
TRBJ2-5 TRBV29-1 SVEGTSGTRYTETQY
TRBJ2-7 TRBV12-3/TRBV12-4 ARDRGFYEQY
TRBJ2-3 TRBV20-1 SASRLVTDTQY
TRBJ2-3 TRBV20-1 SAFVPSGADTQY
TRBJ2-7 TRBV12-3/TRBV12-4 ASSFWGAGDSEQY
TRBJ2-5 TRBV24-1 ATSERGLPQETQY
TRBJ2-1 TRBV12-3/TRBV12-4 ASSLGGLASKRGF
TRBJ2-5 TRBV6-5 ASSYSRLAGERETQY
TRBJ1-2 TRBV5-1 ASSWDSMNYGYT
TRBJ2-1 TRBV5-5 ASSSAGPHNEQF
TRBJ1-1 TRBV15 ATSWFRGMAF
TRBJ2-4 TRBV20-1 SARGGTAKNIQY
TRBJ1-5 TRBV7-6 ASSLRGGSNQPQH
TRBJ2-7 TRBV5-1 ASSHSEGGSYEQY
TRBJ2-1 TRBV5-6 AISPWALDNEQF
TRBJ2-5 TRBV9 ASSVGPWAETQY
TRBJ2-5 TRBV24-1 ATSDFGTGTRETQY
TRBJ2-1 TRBV9 ASSPPAGEQF
TRBJ2-7 TRBV20-1 SARKTGSYEQY
TRBJ2-7 TRBV3-1 ASSPRGARLSFTYEQY
TRBJ2-4 TRBV20-1 SARRDTAAKNIQY
TRBJ1-1 TRBV5-1 ASSLELGDTEAF
TRBJ2-7 TRBV24-1 ATSDSGTGKSYEQY
TRBJ2-1 TRBV4-1 ASSQRTSGLGNEQF
TRBJ2-6 TRBV3-1 ASSLQGDKANVLT
TRBJ1-1 TRBV29-1 SIARGF
TRBJ2-2 TRBV24-1 ATSSPGERTGELF
TRBJ2-1 TRBV10-3 AISDQARTNEQF
TRBJ2-3 TRBV29-1 SVHVLRLVDTQY
TRBJ2-3 TRBV4-3 ASSQDLERGLDTQY
TRBJ1-6 TRBV12-3/TRBV12-4 ASSLVTGLGSPLH
TRBJ1-5 TRBV20-1 SAYWGGRAYSNQPQH
TRBJ2-7 TRBV20-1 SARTRDSPYEQY
TRBJ2-1 TRBV5-1 ASSSSGRGASYNEQF
TRBJ2-5 TRBV20-1 SARGGGETQY
TRBJ2-7 TRBV19 ASSRAGGGYEQY
TRBJ2-6 TRBV6-1 AAQREGPIAGANVLT
TRBJ2-5 TRBV4-1 ASSQDLTWAEKKKRPQY
TRBJ2-1 TRBV18 ASSPRGSRYNEQF
TRBJ2-4 TRBV18 ASSHSPGLAAKNIQY
TRBJ2-1 TRBV5-1 ASSFQRTEQF
TRBJ2-3 TRBV18 ASSPMSRLFTDTQY
TRBJ2-7 TRBV21-1 ASISPFSYEQY
TRBJ2-2 TRBV19 ASRIPTKTHTGELF
TRBJ2-3 TRBV5-1 ASSPQGVGTDTQY
TRBJ1-4 TRBV3-1 ASSQRRVFPSVDEKLF
TRBJ2-2 TRBV5-5 ASSFSAHNRGGTGELF
TRBJ2-1 TRBV10-3 AISEESWTSNEQF
TRBJ2-5 TRBV29-1 SVTTTTGYRETQY
TRBJ2-3 TRBV18 ASSPSTSWKTDTQY
TRBJ2-3 TRBV30 AWSVLRVTDTQY